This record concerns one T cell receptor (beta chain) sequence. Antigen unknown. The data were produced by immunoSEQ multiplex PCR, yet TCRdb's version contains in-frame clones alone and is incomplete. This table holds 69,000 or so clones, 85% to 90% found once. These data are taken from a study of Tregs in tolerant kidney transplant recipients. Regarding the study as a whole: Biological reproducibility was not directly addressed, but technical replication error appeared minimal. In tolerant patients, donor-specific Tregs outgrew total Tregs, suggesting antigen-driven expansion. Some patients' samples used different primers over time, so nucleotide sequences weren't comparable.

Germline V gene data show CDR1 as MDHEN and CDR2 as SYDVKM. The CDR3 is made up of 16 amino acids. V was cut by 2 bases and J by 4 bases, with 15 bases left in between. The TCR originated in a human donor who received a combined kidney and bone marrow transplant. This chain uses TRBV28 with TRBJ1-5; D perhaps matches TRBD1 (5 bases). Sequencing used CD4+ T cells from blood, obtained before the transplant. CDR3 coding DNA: TGTGCCAGCAGTTTAAGTGCGGGGCCCCTGAATCAGCCCCAGCATTTT. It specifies CASSLSAGPLNQPQHF.